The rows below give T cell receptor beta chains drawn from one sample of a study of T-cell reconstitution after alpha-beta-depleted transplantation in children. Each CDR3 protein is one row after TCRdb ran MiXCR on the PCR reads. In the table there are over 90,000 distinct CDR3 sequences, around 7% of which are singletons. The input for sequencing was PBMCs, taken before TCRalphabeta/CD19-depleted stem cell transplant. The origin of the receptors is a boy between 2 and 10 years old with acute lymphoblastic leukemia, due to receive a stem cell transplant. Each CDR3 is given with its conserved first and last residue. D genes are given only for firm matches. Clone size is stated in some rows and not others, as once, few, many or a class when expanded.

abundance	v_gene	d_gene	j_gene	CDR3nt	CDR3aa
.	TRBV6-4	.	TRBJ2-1	TGTGCCAGCAGCGAGACAGGGGAGGGGGCCAATGAGCAGTTCTTC	CASSETGEGANEQFF
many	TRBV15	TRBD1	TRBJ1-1	TGTGCCACCAGCAGAGGAGCGGACAGGGGGCTTGCGGAATCGAGGACTGAAGCTTTCTTT	CATSRGADRGLAESRTEAFF
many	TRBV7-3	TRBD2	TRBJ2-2	TGTGCCAGCAGCCCCGGGACTAGCCCCCGGGAGCTGTTTTTT	CASSPGTSPRELFF
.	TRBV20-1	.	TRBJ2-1	TGCTGTGCTTTAGACCGCGTTTGGGGGGCCGACAATGAGCAGTTCTTC	CCALDRVWGADNEQFF
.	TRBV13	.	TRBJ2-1	TGTGCCAGCAGCGGGGTACTGGGTGAGCAGTTCTTC	CASSGVLGEQFF
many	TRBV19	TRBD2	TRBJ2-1	TGTGCCAGTAGTTTGCTAGCGGGGGGAAGTAATGAGCAGTTCTTC	CASSLLAGGSNEQFF
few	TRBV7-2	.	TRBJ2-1	TGTGCCAGCAGCTTGACAGGGAGGGGTGAGCAGTTCTTC	CASSLTGRGEQFF
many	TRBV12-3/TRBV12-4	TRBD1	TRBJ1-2	TGTGCCAGCAGTTTAGGGACAGGGTATGGCTACACCTTC	CASSLGTGYGYTF
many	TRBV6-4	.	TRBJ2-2	TGTGCCAGCACCCCTCAGGCGGACACCGGGGAGCTGTTTTTT	CASTPQADTGELFF
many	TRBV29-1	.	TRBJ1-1	TGCAGCGTTGATTTGCCGGACAAGTTGAACACTGAAGCTTTCTTT	CSVDLPDKLNTEAFF
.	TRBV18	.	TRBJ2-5	TGTGCCAGCTCACCCAGGACGGCCCAAGAGACCCAGTACTTC	CASSPRTAQETQYF
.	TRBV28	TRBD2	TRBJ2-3	TGTGCCAGCAGTCCGCGGGGGGGGAGCACAGATACGCAGTATTTT	CASSPRGGSTDTQYF
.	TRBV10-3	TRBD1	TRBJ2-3	TGTGCCATCACCGACGGGGACAGGGGGACAGATACGCAGTATTTT	CAITDGDRGTDTQYF
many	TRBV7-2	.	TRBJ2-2	TGTGCCAGCAGCCCCCCCGGGAGCCTAGGGTCCGGGGAGCTGTTTTTT	CASSPPGSLGSGELFF
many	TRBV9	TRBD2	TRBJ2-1	TGTGCCAGCAGCGTAGAGAGCGGGGCATACAATGAGCAGTTCTTC	CASSVESGAYNEQFF
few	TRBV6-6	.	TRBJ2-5	TGTGCCAGCAAACCAGCCTGGGAGACCCAGTACTTC	CASKPAWETQYF
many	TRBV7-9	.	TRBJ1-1	TGTGCCAGCAGCTTAATGCAGGGGAGCCCTGAAGCTTTCTTT	CASSLMQGSPEAFF
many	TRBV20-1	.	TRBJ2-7	TGCAGTGCCCCCATGGGGGGGCACTACGAGCAGTACTTC	CSAPMGGHYEQYF
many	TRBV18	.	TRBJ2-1	TGTGCCAGCTCACCAGAATACACGTTCGATGAGCAGTTCTTC	CASSPEYTFDEQFF
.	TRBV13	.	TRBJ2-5	TGTGCCAGCAGCCCCCCCCGGGGCCTAAGGGAGACCCAGTACTTC	CASSPPRGLRETQYF
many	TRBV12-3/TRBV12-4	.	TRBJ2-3	TGTGCCAGCAGTTTAGTCACAGATACGCAGTATTTT	CASSLVTDTQYF
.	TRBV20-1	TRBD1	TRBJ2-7	TGCAGTGCTAGTGGGACAGGGGCTCCCGAGCAGTACTTC	CSASGTGAPEQYF